Listed here are 28 T cell receptor beta chains from one sample, sequenced in a study of blood T cell repertoires in COVID-19. Assay used: immunoSEQ multiplex PCR; TCRdb lists only in-frame clones, some missing. Among about 250,000 clones listed, approximately 90% were seen once. Source material: PBMCs or T cells enriched from blood (not recorded which). The receptor set was obtained from a man younger than 30 who had recovered from COVID-19.

V and J are TRBV28 and TRBJ1-4; no clear D. In germline, CDR1 is MDHEN, CDR2 SYDVKM. V gave up 3 bases and J gave up 0 bases, with 8 bases separating them. CDR3 size: 15 residues. This chain's CDR3 is CASSFDSATNEKLFF. CDR3 bases: TGTGCCAGCAGTTTCGATAGTGCAACTAATGAAAAACTGTTTTTT.

This sequence joins TRBV5-1 and TRBJ2-5; maybe TRBD1 (6 bases). V lost 5 bases, J lost 0 bases, and 14 bases lay in between. The CDR3 runs 15 residues. Germline V gene lookup returns CDR1 SGHRS and CDR2 YFSETQ. The CDR3 loop is CASSQTQGNQETQYF. CDR3 sequence (DNA): TGCGCCAGCAGTCAAACCCAGGGGAACCAAGAGACCCAGTACTTC.

This clone was seen just once. This chain uses TRBV19 with TRBJ2-2; D ambiguous. This CDR3 has 13 residues. Trimming took 3 bases from V and 3 from J, leaving 5 bases between them. Germline V gene data show CDR1 as LNHDA and CDR2 as SQIVND (reference sequence). This CDR3 reads CASSIADTGELFF. CDR3 DNA: TGTGCCAGTAGTATTGCGGACACCGGGGAGCTGTTTTTT.

Written as DNA, the CDR3 is TGTGCCAGCAGCTTCGGTAGCGGGGGGGCCAATACGCAGTATTTT. Translated, it gives CASSFGSGGANTQYF. V and J are TRBV13 and TRBJ2-3; 11 nucleotides line up with TRBD2. CDR1 and CDR2 from the germline V gene are PRHDT and FYEKMQ (reference sequence). V shed 3 bases, J shed 7 bases, and the junction held 6 bases outside the gene matches. This CDR3 comprises 15 residues.

The DNA of the CDR3 is TGTGCCAGCAGCTTAGTTGGCCCCAGCACCTTC. Translation: CASSLVGPSTF. The chain links TRBV11-2 to TRBJ1-2, with no clear D. The ends were cut back, 1 base at V and 13 bases at J, with 10 bases in the middle. Germline CDR1 SGHAT, CDR2 FQNNGV. The CDR3 covers 11 residues.

This clone was detected only a few times. The rearrangement uses TRBV7-2 and TRBJ2-7; 10 bases line up with TRBD2. Germline V gene lookup returns CDR1 SGHTA and CDR2 FQGNSA. The CDR3 is made up of 15 amino acids. J was trimmed by 3 bases and V by 5 bases; bases with no gene match: 7. The CDR3 DNA reads as TGTGCCAGCAGCACCCAAGCGGGGGGGGTCTACGAGCAGTACTTC. Translation gives CASSTQAGGVYEQYF.

V is TRBV10-2 and J is TRBJ2-7; tentative D call: TRBD2 (6 bases). Germline values: CDR1 WSHSY, CDR2 SAAADI. V was cut by 2 bases and J by 6 bases, with 11 bases left in between. This CDR3 region has 13 residues. CDR3 coding DNA: TGCGCCAGCAGTGAGAAGAGGGGAGGCGAGCAGTACTTC. Translated: CASSEKRGGEQYF.

The chain combines TRBV5-1 with TRBJ2-7, with a tentative D call TRBD1 (6 bases). CDR1 SGHRS and CDR2 YFSETQ come from the germline V gene. CDR3 length: 14 residues. V was clipped by 0 bases and J by 1 base, with 8 bases between them. CDR3 region: CASSLGQESYEQYF. The DNA for the CDR3 is TGCGCCAGCAGCTTGGGACAGGAATCCTACGAGCAGTACTTC.

This clone was counted between two and nine times. The rearrangement joins TRBV7-2 to TRBJ2-1, with 10 bases fitting TRBD2. Unmatched junction bases numbered 8, after V lost 2 bases and J lost 4 bases. The CDR3 extends over 17 amino acids. Germline assignment: CDR1 SGHTA and CDR2 FQGNSA. The CDR3 sequence: CASSLTTSGSLYNEQFF. As DNA, the CDR3 is TGTGCCAGCAGCTTAACGACTAGCGGGTCACTTTACAATGAGCAGTTCTTC.

The chain combines TRBV9 with TRBJ2-1, with 12 bases identical to TRBD2. CDR1 and CDR2 (germline): SGDLS, YYNGEE. After removal of 5 bases from V and 0 bases from J, the junction contained 6 bases not matched to a gene. This CDR3 contains 17 residues. CDR3 residues: CASRPLAGGSSYNEQFF. DNA of the CDR3: TGTGCCAGCAGACCCCTAGCGGGAGGGAGCTCCTACAATGAGCAGTTCTTC. Full variable domain (rest looked up from reference TRBV9 and TRBJ2-1): DSGVTQTPKHLITATGQRVTLRCSPRSGDLSVYWYQQSLDQGLQFLIQYYNGEERAKGNILERFSAQQFPDLHSELNLSSLELGDSALYFCASRPLAGGSSYNEQFFGPGTRLTVL.

The J gene is TRBJ1-3, the V gene TRBV2; 9 bases line up with TRBD1. The length of the CDR3 is 18 residues. Germline V gene lookup returns CDR1 SNHLY and CDR2 FYNNEI. The V segment lost 7 bases and the J segment 0 bases; nucleotides outside the gene matches: 13. The CDR3 region has the DNA TGTGCCAGCAAGATACCGGGACAGGGCCATCTCTCTGGAAACACCATATATTTT. Translated, it gives CASKIPGQGHLSGNTIYF. Combining the CDR3 with reference TRBV2 and TRBJ1-3 gives the whole variable domain EPEVTQTPSHQVTQMGQEVILRCVPISNHLYFYWYRQILGQKVEFLVSFYNNEISEKSEIFDDQFSVERPDGSNFTLKIRSTKLEDSAMYFCASKIPGQGHLSGNTIYFGEGSWLTVV.

This rearrangement joins TRBV6-1 to TRBJ2-5; D is uncertain. Germline loops: CDR1 MNHNS, CDR2 SASEGT. The ends were cut back, 2 bases at V and 5 bases at J, with 3 bases in the middle. This CDR3 spans 11 amino acids. The CDR3 sequence is CASSEPETQYF. DNA of the CDR3: TGTGCCAGCAGTGAACCGGAGACCCAGTACTTC.

This clone has only one observation. The chain's CDR3 is CASSPTGGIGETQYF. The CDR3 DNA sequence: TGTGCCAGCAGCCCCACAGGGGGCATCGGGGAGACCCAGTACTTC. V usage is TRBV7-3 and J usage is TRBJ2-5; TRBD1 agrees at 9 bases. This CDR3 has 15 residues. Germline V gives CDR1 SGHTA, CDR2 FQGTGA. The V segment lost 5 bases and the J segment 5 bases; nucleotides outside the gene matches: 9.

The gene calls are TRBV28 and TRBJ2-1, with 7 bases that match TRBD1. The CDR3 sequence is 15 residues long. V was pared by 4 bases and J by 6 bases, with 9 bases of the junction left unmatched. Germline lookup yields CDR1 MDHEN and CDR2 SYDVKM. The CDR3 sequence: CASSSDRVEVNEQFF. The CDR3 DNA reads TGTGCCAGCAGTTCCGACAGGGTCGAGGTCAATGAGCAGTTCTTC. Filled out from reference TRBV28 and TRBJ2-1, the complete variable domain reads DVKVTQSSRYLVKRTGEKVFLECVQDMDHENMFWYRQDPGLGLRLIYFSYDVKMKEKGDIPEGYSVSREKKERFSLILESASTNQTSMYLCASSSDRVEVNEQFFGPGTRLTVL.

The chain links TRBV11-2 to TRBJ2-1; possible D gene TRBD2, 6 bases. The V and J ends lost 4 bases and 0 bases respectively, with 10 bases between them. The CDR3 extends over 15 amino acids. Germline V gene data show CDR1 as SGHAT and CDR2 as FQNNGV. CDR3 protein: CASSSSSVSYNEQFF. DNA of the CDR3: TGTGCCAGCAGCTCCTCTAGCGTCTCCTACAATGAGCAGTTCTTC.

This rearrangement joins TRBV7-9 to TRBJ2-3, with 9 positions matching TRBD1. J lost 3 bases, V lost 6 bases, and 4 bases had no gene match. Germline V CDR1 and CDR2: SEHNR, FQNEAQ (reference sequence). The CDR3 is 14 amino acids. The CDR3 nucleotides read TGTGCCAGCAGGCTCGGGACAGGGACAGATACGCAGTATTTT. Translating gives CASRLGTGTDTQYF.

In this sample, this clone turned up a few times. This chain links TRBV5-4 with TRBJ2-7; no firm D call. V lost 1 base and J lost 2, with 10 bases in between. CDR3 size: 14 residues. Looked up from germline, CDR1 is SGHNT and CDR2 is YYREEE (reference sequence). In nucleotides, the CDR3 is TGTGCCAGCAGCTTGCGTACAAATCCCTACGAGCAGTACTTC. Translating gives CASSLRTNPYEQYF.

The chain employs TRBV27 and TRBJ2-7; 10 positions agree with TRBD1. The V and J ends lost 6 bases and 6 bases, in that order; junction bases with no gene match: 11. Germline-derived CDR1 and CDR2 are MNHEY and SMNVEV (reference sequence). The CDR3 runs to 15 residues. The CDR3 nucleotides read TGTGCCAGCAGCCAAACCCGGACAGGGGGGACCGAGCAGTACTTC. It specifies CASSQTRTGGTEQYF.

The chain couples TRBV3-1 (or the pseudogene TRBV3-2) to TRBJ2-2; D may be TRBD2 (5 bases). CDR1 LGHDT and CDR2 YNNKEL come from the germline V gene (reference sequence). CDR3 length: 14 amino acids. V lost 3 bases and J 5 bases, leaving 10 bases between the germline ends. CDR3 DNA sequence: TGTGCCAGCAGCCATCGAGCGGCAACCGGGGAGCTGTTTTTT. It codes for CASSHRAATGELFF.

This sequence joins TRBV4-1 and TRBJ2-7; TRBD1 matches at 9 bases. Germline CDR1 reads MGHRA; CDR2 reads YSYEKL. CDR3 length: 15 residues. The V and J ends lost 1 base and 4 bases, in that order; junction bases with no gene match: 5. The CDR3 region is CASSQGGTGHYEQYF. DNA of the CDR3: TGCGCCAGCAGCCAAGGGGGGACAGGGCATTACGAGCAGTACTTC.

The chain combines TRBV6-5 with TRBJ2-7, with a possible D match to TRBD2 (5 bases). This CDR3 spans 13 amino acids. V lost 6 bases, J lost 7 bases, and 16 bases lay in between. Germline V gene sequence: CDR1 MNHEY, CDR2 SVGAGI. The CDR3 spells CASSHKWGAEQYF. DNA of the CDR3: TGTGCCAGCAGCCACAAGTGGGGAGCAGAGCAGTACTTC.

The J gene is TRBJ1-2, the V gene TRBV27, with 7 nucleotides matching TRBD1. The V and J ends lost 5 bases and 2 bases, in that order; junction bases with no gene match: 17. CDR1 and CDR2 (germline): MNHEY, SMNVEV (reference sequence). The CDR3 runs 18 residues. CDR3 in amino acids: CASSGPGTAGIGNYGYTF. CDR3 coding DNA: TGTGCCAGCAGTGGACCCGGGACAGCCGGAATAGGGAACTATGGCTACACCTTC.

This clone was seen many times. This sequence joins TRBV19 and TRBJ2-1; 7 bases are shared with TRBD2. V shed 5 bases, J shed 0 bases, and the junction held 10 bases outside the gene matches. This CDR3 has 17 amino acids. Germline V gene data show CDR1 as LNHDA and CDR2 as SQIVND (reference sequence). The CDR3 spells CASSGEAGPLSYNEQFF. CDR3 nucleotide sequence: TGTGCCAGTAGTGGGGAAGCGGGGCCACTCTCCTACAATGAGCAGTTCTTC.

The chain is built from TRBV10-3 and TRBJ1-2; 11 nucleotides agree with TRBD1. V was clipped by 6 bases and J by 1 base; unmatched bases: 4. CDR1 and CDR2 (germline): ENHRY, SYGVKD. The CDR3 covers 15 residues. CDR3 sequence reads: CAIRSGTGGNYGYTF. In DNA, the CDR3 is TGTGCCATCAGGTCGGGGACAGGGGGTAACTATGGCTACACCTTC.

The chain joins TRBV28 to TRBJ1-2, with D possibly TRBD1 on 6 matching bases. Germline V lookup: CDR1 MDHEN, CDR2 SYDVKM. The CDR3 loop spans 14 amino acids. V lost 5 bases and J lost 8, with 18 bases in between. The CDR3, as DNA: TGTGCCAGCAGTCTTACCATATTAGGGGGAGGCTACACCTTC. This codes for CASSLTILGGGYTF.

V and J are TRBV4-1 and TRBJ1-1; no reliable D call. Germline-derived CDR1 and CDR2 are MGHRA and YSYEKL. This CDR3 has 16 residues. The germline V and J ends were trimmed by 6 bases and 0 bases, with 17 bases remaining between them. The CDR3 DNA sequence: TGCGCCAGCAGATCGGTCCGAACTCCTATGAACACTGAAGCTTTCTTT. Amino acid sequence: CASRSVRTPMNTEAFF.

The rearrangement uses TRBV3-1 (or the pseudogene TRBV3-2) and TRBJ1-3, with D possibly matching TRBD1 (6 bases). V lost 1 base to trimming and J lost 5 bases, with 9 bases between them. Germline CDR1 reads LGHDT; CDR2 reads YNNKEL (reference sequence). This CDR3 spans 14 amino acids. This CDR3 is CASSQGQGRNTIYF. As DNA, the CDR3 is TGTGCCAGCAGCCAAGGGCAGGGGCGAAACACCATATATTTT.

J is TRBJ1-3 and V is TRBV29-1, with D possibly matching TRBD1 (6 bases). The V end lost 7 bases, the J end lost 0 bases, and 16 bases lay between the germline ends. Germline V gene lookup returns CDR1 SQVTM and CDR2 ANQGSEA. There are 15 residues in the CDR3. CDR3 residues: CSAQGGASSGNTIYF. The CDR3 DNA sequence: TGCAGCGCTCAAGGGGGGGCAAGCTCTGGAAACACCATATATTTT.